Following are 15 T cell receptor beta chains from one sample sequenced in a study of regulatory T cells. Amplification used 52 TRBV primers and 13 TRBJ primers. Some clones are missing from TCRdb's copy, which holds only in-frame ones; the method was immunoSEQ multiplex PCR. The sample has fewer than 13,000 clones, 75% to 90% seen once. Source material: CD8+ T cells sorted from blood. Source of these receptors: a person aged 18 to 29 with CD3G deficiency.

In its sample, this clone was seen a few times. The rearrangement uses TRBV7-8 and TRBJ2-7; 8 nucleotides align to TRBD2. CDR3 length equals 16 residues. Germline lookup yields CDR1 SGHVS and CDR2 FQNEAQ. Germline trimming cut 1 base from V and 3 bases from J; bases unmatched to any gene: 8. CDR3 in amino acids: CASSLVFGLAGYEQYF. CDR3 DNA: TGTGCCAGCAGCTTAGTATTTGGGCTAGCGGGCTACGAGCAGTACTTC.

The chain is built from TRBV28 and TRBJ2-1, with D unresolved. V was clipped by 8 bases and J by 0 bases, with 8 bases between them. Germline V CDR1 and CDR2: MDHEN, SYDVKM. This CDR3 region has 13 residues. DNA for the CDR3: TGTGCCAGCGGCGTGGACTCCTACAATGAGCAGTTCTTC. It codes for CASGVDSYNEQFF.

This sequence joins TRBV10-3 and TRBJ2-7; the D gene is possibly TRBD2 (7 bases). Germline V gives CDR1 ENHRY, CDR2 SYGVKD. V shed 0 bases and J shed 3 bases, with 15 bases lying between them. The CDR3 runs 16 residues. The CDR3 spells CAISESPPGGLYEQYF. CDR3 sequence (DNA): TGTGCCATCAGTGAGTCCCCCCCCGGGGGGCTCTACGAGCAGTACTTC.

This chain links TRBV6-1 with TRBJ1-2; D is possibly TRBD1 (6 bases). The V gene's germline CDR1 is MNHNS and CDR2 SASEGT. The V and J ends lost 8 bases and 4 bases respectively, with 14 bases between them. CDR3 length: 13 residues. CDR3 bases: TGTGCCAGCCCCTCCGGACAGAGCTATGGCTACACCTTC. Its translation is CASPSGQSYGYTF.

The J gene is TRBJ2-1, the V gene TRBV28; D remains ambiguous. Germline V gene lookup returns CDR1 MDHEN and CDR2 SYDVKM. Trimming pared 3 bases from V and 8 bases from J, leaving 11 bases between. This CDR3 has 13 residues. The CDR3 nucleotides are TGTGCCAGCAGTTTCGACCACGGAGATGAGCAGTTCTTC. The encoded protein is CASSFDHGDEQFF.

The rearrangement joins TRBV23-1 to TRBJ2-2, with D possibly TRBD1 on 6 matching bases. TRBV23-1 is filed as an ORF, its function uncertain. V was pared by 3 bases and J by 6 bases, with 17 bases between. This CDR3 has 16 residues. The CDR3 bases are TGCGCCAGCAGTCAGGACTCACAGGGACGGGCCGGGGAGCTGTTTTTT. Protein product: CASSQDSQGRAGELFF.

The chain couples TRBV10-2 to TRBJ2-1, with 9 bases identical to TRBD1. Looked up from germline, CDR1 is WSHSY and CDR2 is SAAADI. The CDR3 spans 18 residues. After removal of 4 bases from V and 3 bases from J, the junction contained 13 bases not matched to a gene. CDR3 nucleotides: TGCGCCAGCAGTGGCGACAGGGGGTTAGGGCGGGACTACAATGAGCAGTTCTTC. This codes for CASSGDRGLGRDYNEQFF.

This chain links TRBV7-9 with TRBJ1-4; D uncertain. CDR3 length: 13 residues. Per germline, CDR1 SEHNR and CDR2 FQNEAQ (reference sequence). The V and J ends lost 6 bases and 6 bases respectively, with 11 bases between them. CDR3 sequence (DNA): TGTGCCAGCAGTCCCGATGGGGATGAAAAACTGTTTTTT. This encodes CASSPDGDEKLFF.

This clone was recorded once. The chain combines TRBV30 with TRBJ2-2; 7 bases match TRBD2. CDR1 and CDR2 from the germline V gene are GTSNPN and SVGIG (reference sequence). The CDR3 is 14 amino acids. J gave up 5 bases and V 4 bases, and 7 bases lay outside the gene matches. The chain's CDR3 is CAWNGGRGTGELFF. CDR3 DNA: TGTGCCTGGAATGGCGGGAGAGGTACCGGGGAGCTGTTTTTT.

As to this clone: Its ends do not fully match the called genes, so a read error is possible. The chain employs TRBV2 and TRBJ1-2; unclear D gene. Germline V gene sequence: CDR1 SNHLY, CDR2 FYNNEI. The CDR3 is 13 residues long. CDR3 region: CASREDGSYGYTF. In nucleotides, the CDR3 is TGTGCCAGCAGAGAAGACGGGTCCTATGGCTACACCTTC.

This clone was counted a single time. The chain uses TRBV4-3 and TRBJ2-7; TRBD2 aligns across 10 bases. J was trimmed by 5 bases and V by 3 bases; bases with no gene match: 10. Germline V gives CDR1 LGHNA, CDR2 YSLEER. The CDR3 contains 16 residues. CDR3 sequence: CASSQEKAGGPNEQYF. In DNA, the CDR3 is TGCGCCAGCAGCCAGGAAAAAGCGGGGGGGCCCAACGAGCAGTACTTC.

The chain combines TRBV28 with TRBJ2-3, with D possibly matching TRBD1 (6 bases). The CDR3 has 15 amino acids. Looked up from germline, CDR1 is MDHEN and CDR2 is SYDVKM. V lost 3 bases to trimming and J lost 1 base, with 11 bases between them. This CDR3 is CASSFPRQGTDTQYF. In nucleotides, the CDR3 is TGTGCCAGCAGTTTTCCCAGACAGGGCACAGATACGCAGTATTTT.

The gene calls are TRBV27 and TRBJ2-5; D remains unclear. CDR1 and CDR2 (germline): MNHEY, SMNVEV (reference sequence). This CDR3 has 15 residues. The V gene lost 6 bases and the J gene lost 5 bases, with 19 bases spanning the gap. The CDR3 DNA follows: TGTGCCAGCAGCCCCACGGGCCTAATGGGGGAGACCCAGTACTTC. Translation: CASSPTGLMGETQYF.

This clone appeared once. One base away lies a much larger clone, so this may be a sequencing read error. Additional DNA sequences in this sample encode the identical CDR3. This chain joins TRBV19 and TRBJ2-1; a weak D match, TRBD2 (6 bases). CDR3 length: 14 amino acids. The germline CDR1 and CDR2 sequences are LNHDA and SQIVND (reference sequence). The V and J ends lost 1 base and 6 bases respectively, with 10 bases between them. Here the CDR3 DNA reads TGTGCCAGTAGTATAGGTGGACTACTCAATGAGCAGTTCTTC. The encoded protein is CASSIGGLLNEQFF. Full variable domain (rest looked up from reference TRBV19 and TRBJ2-1): DGGITQSPKYLFRKEGQNVTLSCEQNLNHDAMYWYRQDPGQGLRLIYYSQIVNDFQKGDIAEGYSVSREKKESFPLTVTSAQKNPTAFYLCASSIGGLLNEQFFGPGTRLTVL.

In its sample, this clone was seen once. The chain carries TRBV7-9 and TRBJ2-7; D ambiguous. Germline values: CDR1 SEHNR, CDR2 FQNEAQ (reference sequence). V lost 1 base and J lost 3, with 7 bases in between. The CDR3 consists of 13 residues. DNA of the CDR3: TGTGCCAGCAGCTTAGGAGGAGTCTACGAGCAGTACTTC. It codes for CASSLGGVYEQYF.